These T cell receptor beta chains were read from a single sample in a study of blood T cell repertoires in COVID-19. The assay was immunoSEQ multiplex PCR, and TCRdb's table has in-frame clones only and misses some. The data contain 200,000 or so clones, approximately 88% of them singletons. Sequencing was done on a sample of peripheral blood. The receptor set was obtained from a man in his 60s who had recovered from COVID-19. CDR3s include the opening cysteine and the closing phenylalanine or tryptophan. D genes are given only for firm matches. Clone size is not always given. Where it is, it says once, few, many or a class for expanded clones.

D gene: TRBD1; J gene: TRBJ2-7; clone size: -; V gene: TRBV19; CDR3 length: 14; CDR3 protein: CASSTGQLFYEQYF; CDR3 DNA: TGTGCCAGTAGTACGGGACAGCTTTTCTACGAGCAGTACTTC
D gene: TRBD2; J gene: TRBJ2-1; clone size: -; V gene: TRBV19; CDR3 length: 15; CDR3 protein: CASKPGTSSINEQFF; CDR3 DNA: TGTGCCAGTAAGCCCGGGACTAGCTCCATAAATGAGCAGTTCTTC
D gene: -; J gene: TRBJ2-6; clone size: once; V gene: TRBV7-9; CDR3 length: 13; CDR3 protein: CASSLGGANVLTF; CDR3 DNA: TGTGCCAGCAGCCTCGGGGGGGCCAACGTCCTGACTTTC
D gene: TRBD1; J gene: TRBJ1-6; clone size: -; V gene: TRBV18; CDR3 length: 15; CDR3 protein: CASSRGTGGNSPLHF; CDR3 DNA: TGTGCCAGCTCACGAGGGACAGGGGGTAATTCACCCCTCCACTTT
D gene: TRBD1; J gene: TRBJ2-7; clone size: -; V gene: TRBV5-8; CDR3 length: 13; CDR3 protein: CASSSLGTGVQYF; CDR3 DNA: TGTGCCAGCAGTTCGCTCGGGACAGGGGTGCAGTACTTC
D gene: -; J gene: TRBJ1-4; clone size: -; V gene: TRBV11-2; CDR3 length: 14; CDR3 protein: CASSFYTTNEKLFF; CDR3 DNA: TGTGCCAGCAGCTTTTACACAACTAATGAAAAACTGTTTTTT
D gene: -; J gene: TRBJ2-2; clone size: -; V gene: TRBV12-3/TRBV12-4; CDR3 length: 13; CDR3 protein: CASTVGRHGELFF; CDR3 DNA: TGTGCCAGCACCGTGGGCCGGCACGGGGAGCTGTTTTTT
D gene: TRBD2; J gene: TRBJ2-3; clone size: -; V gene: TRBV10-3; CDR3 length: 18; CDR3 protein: CAITGLAGGPGYTDTQYF; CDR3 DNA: TGTGCCATCACAGGACTAGCGGGAGGGCCGGGATACACAGATACGCAGTATTTT
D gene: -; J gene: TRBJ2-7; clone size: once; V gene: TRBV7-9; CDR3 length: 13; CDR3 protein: CASSDTRKDEQYF; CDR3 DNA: TGTGCCAGCAGCGACACTAGAAAAGACGAGCAGTACTTC
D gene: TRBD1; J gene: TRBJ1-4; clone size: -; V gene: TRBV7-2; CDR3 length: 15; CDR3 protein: CASSTHRGRGEKLFF; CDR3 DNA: TGTGCCAGCAGCACCCACAGGGGGCGTGGGGAAAAACTGTTTTTT
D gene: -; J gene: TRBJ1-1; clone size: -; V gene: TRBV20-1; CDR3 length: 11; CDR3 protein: CSATQGAEAFF; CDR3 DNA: TGCAGTGCAACGCAGGGCGCTGAAGCTTTCTTT
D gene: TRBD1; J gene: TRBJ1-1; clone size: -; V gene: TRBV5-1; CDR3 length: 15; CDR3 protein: CASRRDRGSGTEAFF; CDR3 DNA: TGCGCAAGCAGGCGGGACAGGGGCTCTGGGACTGAAGCTTTCTTT
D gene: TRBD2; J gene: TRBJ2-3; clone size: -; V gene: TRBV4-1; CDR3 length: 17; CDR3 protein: CASSQAAVAGFTDTQYF; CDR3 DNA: TGCGCCAGCAGCCAAGCCGCGGTAGCGGGGTTCACAGATACGCAGTATTTT
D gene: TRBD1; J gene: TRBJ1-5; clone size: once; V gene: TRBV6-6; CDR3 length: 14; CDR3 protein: CASRGPQGNQPQHF; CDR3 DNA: TGTGCCAGCAGGGGCCCACAGGGGAATCAGCCCCAGCATTTT
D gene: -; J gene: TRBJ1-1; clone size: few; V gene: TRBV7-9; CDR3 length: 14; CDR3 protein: CASSFDQSFPGAFF; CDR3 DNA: TGTGCCAGCAGCTTTGACCAAAGTTTTCCAGGAGCTTTCTTT
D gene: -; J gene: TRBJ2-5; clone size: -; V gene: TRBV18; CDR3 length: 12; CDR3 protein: CASSSGQETQYF; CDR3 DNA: TGTGCCAGCTCAAGCGGCCAGGAGACCCAGTACTTC
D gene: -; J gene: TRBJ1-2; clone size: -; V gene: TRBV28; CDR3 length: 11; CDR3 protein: CASSLSRGYTF; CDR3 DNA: TGTGCCAGCAGTTTATCCCGGGGCTACACCTTC
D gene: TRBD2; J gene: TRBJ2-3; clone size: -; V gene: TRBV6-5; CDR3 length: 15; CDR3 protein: CASSTRLAGADTQYF; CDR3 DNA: TGTGCCAGCAGCACCCGACTAGCGGGGGCAGATACGCAGTATTTT
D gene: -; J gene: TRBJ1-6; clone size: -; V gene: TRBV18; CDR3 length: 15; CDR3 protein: CASSPPGGAASPLHF; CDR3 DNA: TGTGCCAGCTCACCACCGGGGGGAGCAGCTTCACCCCTCCACTTT
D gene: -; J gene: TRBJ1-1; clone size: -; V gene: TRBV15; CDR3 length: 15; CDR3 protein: CATSREGLMNTEAFF; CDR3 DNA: TGTGCCACCAGCAGGGAGGGGCTGATGAACACTGAAGCTTTCTTT
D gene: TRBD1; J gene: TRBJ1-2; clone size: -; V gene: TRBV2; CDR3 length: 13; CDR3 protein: CASRKTGGDGYTF; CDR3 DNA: TGTGCCAGCAGGAAGACAGGGGGCGATGGCTACACCTTC
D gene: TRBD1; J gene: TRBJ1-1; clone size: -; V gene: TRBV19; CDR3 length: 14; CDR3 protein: CASSHRDRGTEAFF; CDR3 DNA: TGTGCCAGTAGTCACCGGGACAGGGGGACTGAAGCTTTCTTT
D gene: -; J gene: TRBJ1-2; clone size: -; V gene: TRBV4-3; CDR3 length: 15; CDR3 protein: CASSQDREENYGYTF; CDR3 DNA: TGCGCCAGCAGCCAAGATAGGGAGGAAAACTATGGCTACACCTTC
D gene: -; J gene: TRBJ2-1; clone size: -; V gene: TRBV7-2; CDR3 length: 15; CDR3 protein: CASSLITTGYNEQFF; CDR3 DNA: TGTGCCAGCAGCCTTATAACCACAGGTTACAATGAGCAGTTCTTC
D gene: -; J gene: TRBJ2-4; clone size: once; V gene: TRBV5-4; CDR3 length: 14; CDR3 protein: CASRPDLAKNIQYF; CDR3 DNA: TGTGCCAGCAGGCCAGATTTGGCCAAAAACATTCAGTACTTC
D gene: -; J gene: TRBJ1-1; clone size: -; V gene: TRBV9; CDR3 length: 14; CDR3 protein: CASSPDRSDTEAFF; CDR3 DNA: TGTGCCAGCAGCCCTGACAGGTCGGACACTGAAGCTTTCTTT
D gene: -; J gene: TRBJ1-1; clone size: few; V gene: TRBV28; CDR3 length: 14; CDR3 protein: CASSLGGSWTEAFF; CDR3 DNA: TGTGCCAGCAGTTTAGGGGGGTCTTGGACTGAAGCTTTCTTT
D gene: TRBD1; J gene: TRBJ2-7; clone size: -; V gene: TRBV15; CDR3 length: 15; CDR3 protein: CATSTPGQGPYEQYF; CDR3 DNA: TGTGCCACCAGCACTCCGGGACAGGGTCCCTACGAGCAGTACTTC
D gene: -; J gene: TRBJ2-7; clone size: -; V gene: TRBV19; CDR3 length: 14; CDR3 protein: CASSTSWTPYEQYF; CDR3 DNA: TGTGCCAGTAGTACCTCTTGGACTCCCTACGAGCAGTACTTC
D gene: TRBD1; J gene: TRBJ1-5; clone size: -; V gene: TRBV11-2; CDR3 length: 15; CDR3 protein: CASSLGQGANQPQHF; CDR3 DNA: TGTGCCAGCAGCTTAGGACAGGGGGCAAACCAGCCCCAGCATTTT
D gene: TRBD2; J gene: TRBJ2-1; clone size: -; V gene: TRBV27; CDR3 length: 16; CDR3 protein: CASSLLAGGPGNEQFF; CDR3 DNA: TGTGCCAGCAGTCTACTAGCGGGAGGGCCGGGGAATGAGCAGTTCTTC
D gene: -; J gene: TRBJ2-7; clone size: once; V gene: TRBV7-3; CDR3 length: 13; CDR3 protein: CASSQASEYEQYF; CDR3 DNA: TGTGCCAGCAGCCAAGCCTCTGAGTACGAGCAGTACTTC
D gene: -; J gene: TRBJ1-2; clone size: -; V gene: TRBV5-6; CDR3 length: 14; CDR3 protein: CASSFGEGSYGYTF; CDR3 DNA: TGTGCCAGCAGCTTCGGGGAGGGATCCTATGGCTACACCTTC
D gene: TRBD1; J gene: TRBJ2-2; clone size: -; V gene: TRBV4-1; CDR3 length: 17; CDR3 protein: CASSQVYGTGAPGELFF; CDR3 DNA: TGCGCCAGCAGCCAAGTTTACGGGACAGGGGCCCCCGGGGAGCTGTTTTTT
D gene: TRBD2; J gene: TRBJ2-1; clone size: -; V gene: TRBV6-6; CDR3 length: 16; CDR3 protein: CASIVRTSGSHNEQFF; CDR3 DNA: TGTGCCAGCATCGTCAGGACTAGCGGGAGTCACAATGAGCAGTTCTTC
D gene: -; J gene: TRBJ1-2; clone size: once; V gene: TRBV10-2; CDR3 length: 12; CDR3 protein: CASSRGNYGYTF; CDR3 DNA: TGCGCCAGCAGCAGGGGTAACTATGGCTACACCTTC
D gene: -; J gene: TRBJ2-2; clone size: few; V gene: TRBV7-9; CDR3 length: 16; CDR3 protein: CASSQRSGANTGELFF; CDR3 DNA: TGTGCCAGCAGCCAGCGGAGCGGCGCGAACACCGGGGAGCTGTTTTTT
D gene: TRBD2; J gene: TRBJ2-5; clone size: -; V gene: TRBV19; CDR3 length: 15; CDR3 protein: CASSFRLASQETQYF; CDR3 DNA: TGTGCCAGTAGTTTCCGACTAGCGAGCCAAGAGACCCAGTACTTC
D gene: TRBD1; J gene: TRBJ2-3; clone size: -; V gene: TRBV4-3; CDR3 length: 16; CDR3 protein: CASSQSDRVSTDTQYF; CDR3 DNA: TGCGCCAGCAGCCAATCGGACAGGGTCTCCACAGATACGCAGTATTTT
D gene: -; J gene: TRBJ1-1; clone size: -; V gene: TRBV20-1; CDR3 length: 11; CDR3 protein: CSADTEAGAFF; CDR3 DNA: TGCAGTGCGGACACAGAGGCCGGTGCTTTCTTT
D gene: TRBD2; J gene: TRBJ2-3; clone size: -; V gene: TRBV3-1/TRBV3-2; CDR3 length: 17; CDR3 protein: CASSPPASGSPGDTQYF; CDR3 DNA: TGTGCCAGCAGCCCCCCTGCTAGCGGGAGCCCGGGAGATACGCAGTATTTT
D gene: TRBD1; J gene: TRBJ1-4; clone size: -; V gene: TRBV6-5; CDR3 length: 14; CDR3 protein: CASSRDRGNEKLFF; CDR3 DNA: TGTGCCAGCAGCCGGGACAGGGGTAATGAAAAACTGTTTTTT
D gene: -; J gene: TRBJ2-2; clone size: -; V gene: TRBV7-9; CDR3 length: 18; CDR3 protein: CASSSPGTPGVPTGELFF; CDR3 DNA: TGTGCCAGCAGCAGCCCCGGGACCCCAGGGGTCCCCACCGGGGAGCTGTTTTTT
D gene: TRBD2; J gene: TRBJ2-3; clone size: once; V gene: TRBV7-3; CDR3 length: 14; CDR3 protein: CASSPRAGESAQYF; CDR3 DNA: TGTGCCAGCAGCCCTAGAGCGGGGGAGAGTGCGCAGTATTTT
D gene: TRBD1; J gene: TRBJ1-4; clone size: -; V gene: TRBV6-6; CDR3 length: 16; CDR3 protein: CASSYLRTGTLEKLFF; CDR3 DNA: TGTGCCAGCAGTTATCTCAGGACAGGGACCTTGGAAAAACTGTTTTTT
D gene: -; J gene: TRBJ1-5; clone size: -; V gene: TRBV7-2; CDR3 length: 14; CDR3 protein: CASSGGWSNQPQHF; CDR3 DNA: TGTGCCAGCAGCGGCGGGTGGAGCAATCAGCCCCAGCATTTT
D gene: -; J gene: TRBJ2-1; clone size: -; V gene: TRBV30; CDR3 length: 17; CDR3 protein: CAWTRQTRLDAYNEQFF; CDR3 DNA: TGTGCCTGGACGCGTCAGACCCGGCTAGACGCCTACAATGAGCAGTTCTTC
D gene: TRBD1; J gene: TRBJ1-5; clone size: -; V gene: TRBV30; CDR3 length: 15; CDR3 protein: CAWSGGQAPNQPQHF; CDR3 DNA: TGTGCCTGGAGTGGCGGACAGGCGCCCAATCAGCCCCAGCATTTT
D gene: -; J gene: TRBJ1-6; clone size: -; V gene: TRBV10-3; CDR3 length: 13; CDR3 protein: CAISKEDSSPLHF; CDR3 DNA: TGTGCCATCAGTAAGGAGGACAGTTCACCCCTCCACTTT
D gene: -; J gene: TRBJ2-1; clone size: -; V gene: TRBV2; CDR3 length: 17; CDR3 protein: CASSEARGVSSYNEQFF; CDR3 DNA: TGTGCCAGCAGTGAAGCTCGCGGGGTGAGCTCCTACAATGAGCAGTTCTTC
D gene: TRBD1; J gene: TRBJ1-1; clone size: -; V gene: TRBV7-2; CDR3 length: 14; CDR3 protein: CASRRQGRDTEAFF; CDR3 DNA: TGTGCCAGCAGGAGACAGGGAAGGGATACTGAAGCTTTCTTT
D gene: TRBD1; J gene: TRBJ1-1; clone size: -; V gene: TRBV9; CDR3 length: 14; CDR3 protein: CASSQGTGGTEAFF; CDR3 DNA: TGTGCCAGCAGCCAAGGGACAGGGGGCACTGAAGCTTTCTTT
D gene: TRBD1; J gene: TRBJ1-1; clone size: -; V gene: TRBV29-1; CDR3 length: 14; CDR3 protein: CSVAPGTGITEAFF; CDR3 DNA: TGCAGCGTTGCCCCCGGGACAGGAATTACTGAAGCTTTCTTT
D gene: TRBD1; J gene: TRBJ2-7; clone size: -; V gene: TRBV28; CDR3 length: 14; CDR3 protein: CASVPPGQLYEQYF; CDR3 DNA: TGTGCCAGCGTCCCCCCGGGACAGCTCTACGAGCAGTACTTC
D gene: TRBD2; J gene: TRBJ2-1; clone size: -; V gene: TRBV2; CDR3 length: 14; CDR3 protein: CASSTSGGAHEQFF; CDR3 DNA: TGTGCCAGCAGTACTAGCGGGGGGGCCCATGAGCAGTTCTTC
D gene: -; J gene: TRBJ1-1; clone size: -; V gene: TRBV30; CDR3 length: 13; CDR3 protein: CAQGRGRVTEAFF; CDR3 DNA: TGTGCCCAAGGTCGGGGGAGGGTTACTGAAGCTTTCTTT
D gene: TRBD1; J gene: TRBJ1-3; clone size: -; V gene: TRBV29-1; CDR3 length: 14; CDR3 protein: CSVSRDRAGNTIYF; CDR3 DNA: TGCAGCGTATCCCGGGACAGGGCTGGAAACACCATATATTTT